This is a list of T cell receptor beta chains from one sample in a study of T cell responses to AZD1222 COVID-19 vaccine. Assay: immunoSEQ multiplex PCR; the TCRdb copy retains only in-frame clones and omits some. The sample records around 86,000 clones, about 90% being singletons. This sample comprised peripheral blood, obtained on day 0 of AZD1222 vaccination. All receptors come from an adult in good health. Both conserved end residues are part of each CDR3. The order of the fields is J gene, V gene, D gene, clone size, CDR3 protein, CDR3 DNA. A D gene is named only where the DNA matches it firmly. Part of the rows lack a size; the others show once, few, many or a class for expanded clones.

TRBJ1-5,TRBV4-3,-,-,CASSQGTGSNQPQHF,TGCGCCAGCAGCCAAGGGACGGGGAGCAATCAGCCCCAGCATTTT
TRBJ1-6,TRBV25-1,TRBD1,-,CASSETGIEPLHF,TGTGCCAGCAGTGAGACAGGGATCGAACCCCTCCACTTT
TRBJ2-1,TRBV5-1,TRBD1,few,CASSSTTGTGNEQFF,TGCGCCAGCAGCTCGACGACAGGGACGGGCAATGAGCAGTTCTTC
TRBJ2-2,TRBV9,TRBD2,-,CASSVAGGGYTGELFF,TGTGCCAGCAGCGTAGCTGGCGGGGGGTATACCGGGGAGCTGTTTTTT
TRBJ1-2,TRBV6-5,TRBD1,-,CASSLGTGGYTF,TGTGCCAGCAGTTTGGGGACAGGGGGCTACACCTTC
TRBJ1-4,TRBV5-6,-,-,CASSLPGDGGEKLFF,TGTGCCAGCAGCTTGCCCGGGGATGGGGGTGAAAAACTGTTTTTT
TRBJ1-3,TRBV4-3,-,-,CASSQDLDRGSSGNTIYF,TGCGCCAGCAGCCAAGATCTTGATCGGGGAAGCTCTGGAAACACCATATATTTT
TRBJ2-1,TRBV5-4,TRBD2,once,CASRTGSGGAHRNEQFF,TGTGCCAGCAGGACAGGGAGCGGGGGGGCCCACAGGAATGAGCAGTTCTTC
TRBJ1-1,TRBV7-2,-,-,CASSPGAWNTEAFF,TGTGCCAGCAGCCCGGGGGCCTGGAACACTGAAGCTTTCTTT
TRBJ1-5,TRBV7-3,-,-,CASSSRGPWGEPQHF,TGTGCCAGCAGCTCCCGGGGACCTTGGGGGGAGCCCCAGCATTTT
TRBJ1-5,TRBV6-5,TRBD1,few,CASSSGQGHQPQHF,TGTGCCAGCAGTTCGGGACAGGGGCATCAGCCCCAGCATTTT
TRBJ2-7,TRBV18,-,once,CATLMVQMSSYEQYF,TGTGCCACCTTAATGGTGCAGATGAGCTCCTACGAGCAGTACTTC
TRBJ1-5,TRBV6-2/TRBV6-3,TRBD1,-,CASSYRTGEGDQPQHF,TGTGCCAGCAGTTACCGTACAGGGGAAGGGGATCAGCCCCAGCATTTT
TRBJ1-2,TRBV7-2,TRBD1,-,CASSPGTGVTYGYTF,TGTGCCAGCAGCCCAGGGACAGGGGTTACCTATGGCTACACCTTC
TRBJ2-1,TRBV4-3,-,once,CASSQDLAALGSYNEQFF,TGCGCCAGCAGCCAAGATCTCGCCGCGTTAGGCTCCTACAATGAGCAGTTCTTC
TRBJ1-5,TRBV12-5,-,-,CASGFAAGRLSDDLHNQPQHF,TGTGCTAGTGGTTTCGCGGCCGGCCGCCTGAGTGACGACCTCCACAATCAGCCCCAGCATTTT
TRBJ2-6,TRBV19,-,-,CASTMPGQAIAGWANVLTF,TGTGCCAGTACCATGCCGGGACAAGCCATAGCCGGCTGGGCCAACGTCCTGACTTTC
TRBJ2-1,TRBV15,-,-,CATSRDEDEQFF,TGTGCCACCAGCAGAGATGAGGATGAGCAGTTCTTC
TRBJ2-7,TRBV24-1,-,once,CATNRRDSTYEQYF,TGTGCCACCAATCGTCGGGACTCAACCTACGAGCAGTACTTC
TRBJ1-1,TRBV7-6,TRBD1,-,CASSLLGDSEAFF,TGTGCCAGCAGCTTACTAGGGGACAGTGAAGCTTTCTTT
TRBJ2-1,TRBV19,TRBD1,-,CASSIDTGTGNNEQFF,TGTGCCAGTAGTATAGACACCGGGACAGGGAACAATGAGCAGTTCTTC
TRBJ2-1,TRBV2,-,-,CASSLNHQGDEQFF,TGTGCCAGCAGTCTAAATCATCAGGGAGATGAGCAGTTCTTC
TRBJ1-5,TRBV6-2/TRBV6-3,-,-,CASSYSGRFSQPQHF,TGTGCCAGCAGTTACTCTGGGAGGTTTAGTCAGCCCCAGCATTTT
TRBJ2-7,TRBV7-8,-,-,CASSLGEGEQYF,TGTGCCAGCAGCTTAGGAGAGGGCGAGCAGTACTTC
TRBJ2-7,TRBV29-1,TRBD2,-,CSVGGAGGKVEYF,TGCAGCGTTGGCGGGGCGGGGGGCAAGGTAGAGTACTTC
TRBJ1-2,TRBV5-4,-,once,CASSLKTPNYGYTF,TGTGCCAGCAGCTTGAAGACTCCTAACTATGGCTACACCTTC
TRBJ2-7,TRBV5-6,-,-,CASSLVYSYEQYF,TGTGCCAGCAGCTTGGTTTACAGCTACGAGCAGTACTTC
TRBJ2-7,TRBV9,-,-,CASSDEEYSYEQYF,TGTGCCAGCAGCGATGAGGAGTACTCCTACGAGCAGTACTTC
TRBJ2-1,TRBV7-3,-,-,CASSLVEGGAYNEQFF,TGTGCCAGCAGCTTAGTAGAGGGGGGCGCCTACAATGAGCAGTTCTTC
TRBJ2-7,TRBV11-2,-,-,CASSLWGTLAGYEQYF,TGTGCCAGCAGCTTATGGGGGACACTGGCGGGCTACGAGCAGTACTTC
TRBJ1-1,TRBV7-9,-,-,CASSFGSTGGDEAFF,TGTGCCAGCAGCTTCGGCAGTACAGGCGGGGACGAAGCTTTCTTT
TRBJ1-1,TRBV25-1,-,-,CASRTGIEAFF,TGTGCCAGCAGAACAGGGATTGAAGCTTTCTTT
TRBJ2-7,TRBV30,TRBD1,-,CAWSLRDRAYEQYF,TGTGCCTGGAGTTTAAGAGACAGGGCCTACGAGCAGTACTTC
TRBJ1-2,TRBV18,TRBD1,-,CASSPILTGTGGYGYTF,TGTGCCAGCTCACCAATCTTAACCGGGACAGGGGGCTATGGCTACACCTTC
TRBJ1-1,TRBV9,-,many,CASSPWDSNTEAFF,TGTGCCAGCAGCCCCTGGGATTCCAACACTGAAGCTTTCTTT
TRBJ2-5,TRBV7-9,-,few,CASSLRRAQETQYF,TGTGCCAGCAGCCTTAGAAGGGCCCAAGAGACCCAGTACTTC
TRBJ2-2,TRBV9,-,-,CASSPRQVPWPGELFF,TGTGCCAGCAGCCCCCGACAGGTGCCTTGGCCCGGGGAGCTGTTTTTT